These 31 T cell receptor beta chains were all obtained from the same sample, sequenced in a study of T cell changes during pregnancy in multiple sclerosis. Profiling relied on immunoSEQ multiplex PCR, and the TCRdb table lists in-frame clones only, not all of them. This sample yields 37,000 or so clones, of which more than 85% are seen a single time; 0.35% to 0.4% belongs to the top ten. The starting material was CD4+ T cells from peripheral blood mononuclear cells, obtained in the second trimester of pregnancy. These receptors were obtained from a female donor with multiple sclerosis, enrolled in a pregnancy study.

V gene TRBV13 combines with J gene TRBJ1-3; D may be TRBD1 (6 bases). Germline lookup yields CDR1 PRHDT and CDR2 FYEKMQ (reference sequence). Trimming cost V 3 bases and J 8 bases, with 11 bases left between them. The CDR3 is 13 residues long. The CDR3 coding sequence is TGTGCCAGCAGCTTCAACAGGGAGTACACCATATATTTT. This sequence encodes CASSFNREYTIYF. The variable domain in full, with the rest retrieved from reference TRBV13 and TRBJ1-3, is AAGVIQSPRHLIKEKRETATLKCYPIPRHDTVYWYQQGPGQDPQFLISFYEKMQSDKGSIPDRFSAQQFSDYHSELNMSSLELGDSALYFCASSFNREYTIYFGEGSWLTVV.

Concerning this clone: No conserved phenylalanine or tryptophan is present at the end of the CDR3, so a read error is the likely explanation. The rearrangement joins TRBV6-1 to TRBJ1-5; 7 positions agree with TRBD1. CDR1 MNHNS and CDR2 SASEGT come from the germline V gene. V was pared by 7 bases and J by 1 base, with 1 base of the junction left unmatched. The CDR3 is made up of 13 amino acids. CDR3 sequence reads: CASNRGSNQPQHL. DNA of the CDR3: TGTGCCAGCAACAGGGGCAGCAATCAGCCCCAGCATCTT.

The rearrangement joins TRBV11-2 to TRBJ2-1; 8 positions match TRBD2. The CDR3 is 13 residues long. Losses at the gene ends were 1 base for V and 10 bases for J; bases not matched to a gene: 3. Looked up from germline, CDR1 is SGHAT and CDR2 is FQNNGV. CDR3 sequence reads: CASSLGRGGEQFF. The CDR3 nucleotides are TGTGCCAGCAGCTTAGGCCGGGGGGGAGAGCAGTTCTTC.

The rearrangement uses TRBV30 and TRBJ2-1; 11 bases map to TRBD2. V shed 2 bases and J 3 bases; nucleotides not matched to a gene: 12. The CDR3 runs 18 residues. Germline V lookup: CDR1 GTSNPN, CDR2 SVGIG (reference sequence). The CDR3 region is CAWSRPLIAGGFYNEQFF. The CDR3, as DNA: TGTGCCTGGAGTCGACCCCTAATAGCGGGGGGGTTCTACAATGAGCAGTTCTTC. The whole variable domain, remainder taken from reference TRBV30 and TRBJ2-1, is SQTIHQWPATLVQPVGSPLSLECTVEGTSNPNLYWYRQAAGRGLQLLFYSVGIGQISSEVPQNLSASRPQDRQFILSSKKLLLSDSGFYLCAWSRPLIAGGFYNEQFFGPGTRLTVL.

V is TRBV6-5 and J is TRBJ2-3; possibly TRBD1 for D (5 bases). Deletions cut 0 bases from V and 4 bases from J, with 8 bases between. Germline CDR1 is MNHEY and CDR2 is SVGAGI. This CDR3 has 14 amino acids. CDR3 sequence: CASSYSQGADTQYF. The CDR3 nucleotides are TGTGCCAGCAGTTACTCCCAGGGCGCAGATACGCAGTATTTT.

CDR3 loop: CAYNKGRVTETQYF. Written as DNA, the CDR3 is TGTGCCTACAATAAGGGCAGGGTGACAGAGACCCAGTACTTC. This chain uses TRBV30 with TRBJ2-5, with D tentatively TRBD1 (5 bases). The CDR3 contains 14 residues. V lost 7 bases and J lost 4, with 19 bases in between. CDR1 is GTSNPN, CDR2 SVGIG, per germline (reference sequence).

V usage is TRBV6-1 and J usage is TRBJ2-1; D may be TRBD1 (5 bases). V lost 1 base, J lost 7 bases, and 11 bases lay in between. This CDR3 comprises 14 residues. Looked up from germline, CDR1 is MNHNS and CDR2 is SASEGT. The CDR3 spells CASSEVAGWNEQFF. The CDR3 nucleotides are TGTGCCAGCAGTGAAGTGGCAGGGTGGAATGAGCAGTTCTTC.

This chain uses TRBV4-3 with TRBJ2-7; 9 nucleotides line up with TRBD1. There are 20 residues in the CDR3. Germline loops: CDR1 LGHNA, CDR2 YSLEER. Germline trimming cut 3 bases from V and 6 bases from J; bases unmatched to any gene: 24. The CDR3 spells CASSQTGLTGGALFGVEQYF. The CDR3 DNA reads as TGCGCCAGCAGCCAGACGGGACTTACAGGGGGCGCATTGTTTGGTGTCGAGCAGTACTTC.

V gene TRBV2 combines with J gene TRBJ2-3; 8 positions match TRBD2. This CDR3 contains 15 residues. The V gene's germline CDR1 is SNHLY and CDR2 FYNNEI. Trimming at V came to 7 bases and at J to 1 base, leaving 7 bases not matched to a gene. Here the CDR3 reads CASTDGRGGTDTQYF. In DNA form, the CDR3 reads TGTGCCAGCACTGACGGGCGGGGGGGCACAGATACGCAGTATTTT.

The chain has TRBV5-1 and TRBJ2-5, with unresolved D. Germline CDR1 is SGHRS and CDR2 is YFSETQ. This CDR3 comprises 16 residues. Trimming took off 1 base at V and 1 base at J, with 14 bases between the two ends. Here the CDR3 DNA reads TGCGCCAGCAGCTTGTTGAGCAGAGGTCCCCAAGAGACCCAGTACTTC. This codes for CASSLLSRGPQETQYF.

V is TRBV19 and J is TRBJ1-2; 7 bases line up with TRBD1. This CDR3 has 13 amino acids. With 7 bases clipped from V and 8 bases from J, the junction kept 10 bases outside the gene matches. Germline lookup yields CDR1 LNHDA and CDR2 SQIVND (reference sequence). The CDR3 reads CASTSRQGEGYTF. Here the CDR3 DNA reads TGTGCCAGTACATCCCGACAGGGTGAGGGCTACACCTTC.

The chain combines TRBV30 with TRBJ1-1, with D hard to call. The CDR3 length is 13 residues. Deletions cut 0 bases from V and 0 bases from J, with 5 bases between. Germline V gives CDR1 GTSNPN, CDR2 SVGIG (reference sequence). The CDR3 DNA sequence: TGTGCCTGGAGTGTTCAGGTGAACACTGAAGCTTTCTTT. This translates into CAWSVQVNTEAFF. Together with reference TRBV30 and TRBJ1-1, the CDR3 gives the full variable domain: SQTIHQWPATLVQPVGSPLSLECTVEGTSNPNLYWYRQAAGRGLQLLFYSVGIGQISSEVPQNLSASRPQDRQFILSSKKLLLSDSGFYLCAWSVQVNTEAFFGQGTRLTVV.

The CDR3 region is CASSLRRTRFFEHLGETQYF. The CDR3 DNA follows: TGTGCCAGCAGCCTGCGGCGGACTAGGTTTTTCGAACATTTGGGGGAGACCCAGTACTTC. The chain couples TRBV5-5 to TRBJ2-5; the match to TRBD2 covers 7 bases. The CDR3 is 20 residues long. V lost 4 bases and J lost 5; bases outside the gene matches: 26. The germline V gene encodes CDR1 SGHKS and CDR2 YYEKEE (reference sequence).

The rearrangement uses TRBV10-3 and TRBJ2-7; TRBD1 aligns across 9 bases. Germline V gene sequence: CDR1 ENHRY, CDR2 SYGVKD. This CDR3 has 13 amino acids. The V and J ends lost 6 bases and 5 bases, in that order; junction bases with no gene match: 5. CDR3 bases: TGTGCCATCAGGAGGACAGGGGTTGACGAGCAGTACTTC. This encodes CAIRRTGVDEQYF.

The chain combines TRBV19 with TRBJ2-1; TRBD2 aligns across 12 bases. The ends lost 3 bases at V and 9 bases at J; junction bases unmatched: 6. This CDR3 region has 15 residues. Germline V CDR1 and CDR2: LNHDA, SQIVND (reference sequence). Here the CDR3 DNA reads TGTGCCAGTAGTATGACTAGCGGGAGACAAGGTGAGCAGTTCTTC. The encoded protein is CASSMTSGRQGEQFF.

This clone has just one count. The chain combines TRBV7-7 with TRBJ2-5; 13 positions agree with TRBD2. This CDR3 has 15 amino acids. Germline CDR1 and CDR2: SSHAT and FNYEAQ (reference sequence). V was pared by 3 bases and J by 3 bases, with 1 base of the junction left unmatched. CDR3 sequence (DNA): TGTGCCAGCAGCTTTGGGACTAGCGGGGAAGAGACCCAGTACTTC. It codes for CASSFGTSGEETQYF.

The chain recombines TRBV9 with TRBJ2-7; no clear D gene. CDR1 SGDLS and CDR2 YYNGEE come from the germline V gene. The germline V and J ends were trimmed by 1 base and 0 bases, with 14 bases remaining between them. The CDR3 runs 16 residues. The CDR3: CASSVTGRSDSYEQYF. The CDR3 DNA reads as TGTGCCAGCAGCGTAACTGGCAGGTCGGACTCCTACGAGCAGTACTTC.

V usage is TRBV19 and J usage is TRBJ2-7; no clear D. The CDR3 has 11 residues. The germline CDR1 and CDR2 sequences are LNHDA and SQIVND (reference sequence). The V end lost 4 bases, the J end lost 5 bases, and 6 bases lay between the germline ends. The CDR3 DNA follows: TGTGCCAGTAGTACAGGTCACGAGCAGTACTTC. This codes for CASSTGHEQYF.

The J gene is TRBJ2-2, the V gene TRBV4-2; 14 bases align to TRBD2. V shed 1 base, J shed 2 bases, and the junction held 6 bases outside the gene matches. CDR1 and CDR2 from the germline V gene are LGHNA and YNFKEQ. This CDR3 contains 19 residues. CDR3 DNA: TGTGCCAGCAGCCAAGGAGGACTAGCGGGAGGTAGAAACACCGGGGAGCTGTTTTTT. Amino acids: CASSQGGLAGGRNTGELFF.

This clone has a single count. The V call is TRBV2, the J call TRBJ2-7, with D possibly matching TRBD1 (6 bases). Germline CDR1 reads SNHLY; CDR2 reads FYNNEI. V was pared by 6 bases and J by 7 bases, with 10 bases between. CDR3 length equals 11 residues. CDR3 coding DNA: TGTGCCAGCAGACCGGACAGAGAGCAGTACTTC. It is translated as CASRPDREQYF.

V is TRBV7-9 and J is TRBJ1-2; 8 bases map to TRBD1. The CDR3 contains 14 residues. The J segment lost 8 bases and the V segment lost 7 bases, leaving 12 bases of the junction unmatched. Per the germline V gene, CDR1 is SEHNR and CDR2 is FQNEAQ (reference sequence). The CDR3 loop reads CASTREDRVKGYTF. CDR3 bases: TGTGCCAGCACCCGAGAGGACAGGGTTAAAGGCTACACCTTC.

This chain connects TRBV30 to TRBJ2-7, with a weak D call TRBD2 (7 bases). The CDR3 spans 15 residues. Between the trimmed V and J ends, which lost 1 base and 1 base, there was a span of 14 bases. Germline assignment: CDR1 GTSNPN and CDR2 SVGIG (reference sequence). CDR3 in amino acids: CAWSGVGGASYEQYF. CDR3 nucleotide sequence: TGTGCCTGGAGTGGGGTTGGGGGGGCTTCCTACGAGCAGTACTTC.

Here the CDR3 reads CASRSTGTRNTGELFF. CDR3 DNA sequence: TGTGCCAGCAGGTCGACCGGGACTAGAAACACCGGGGAGCTGTTTTTT. The chain combines TRBV7-9 with TRBJ2-2; TRBD2 agrees at 8 bases. The CDR3 consists of 16 residues. Trimming took 6 bases from V and 2 from J; bases not matched to a gene: 8. Germline-derived CDR1 and CDR2 are SEHNR and FQNEAQ (reference sequence).

CDR3 coding DNA: TGTGCCAGCAGCTCCTCTAGTTATGGCTACACCTTC. This translates into CASSSSSYGYTF. The chain uses TRBV7-2 and TRBJ1-2; D not resolved. Trimming took 4 bases from V and 5 from J, leaving 8 bases between them. Germline V lookup: CDR1 SGHTA, CDR2 FQGNSA. The CDR3 loop spans 12 amino acids. The full variable domain, its missing parts supplied by reference TRBV7-2 and TRBJ1-2, is GAGVSQSPSNKVTEKGKDVELRCDPISGHTALYWYRQSLGQGLEFLIYFQGNSAPDKSGLPSDRFSAERTGGSVSTLTIQRTQQEDSAVYLCASSSSSYGYTFGSGTRLTVV.

The chain uses TRBV11-3 and TRBJ2-1, with TRBD2 matching 12 bases. The CDR3 runs 15 residues. CDR1 is SGHNT and CDR2 is YENEEA in the germline V gene. After removal of 5 bases from V and 4 bases from J, the junction contained 3 bases not matched to a gene. The CDR3 protein is CASSPGTSGYNEQFF. DNA for the CDR3: TGTGCCAGCAGCCCCGGGACTAGCGGGTACAATGAGCAGTTCTTC.

The chain employs TRBV6-5 and TRBJ1-1; D unclear. CDR1 is MNHEY, CDR2 SVGAGI, per germline. The germline V and J ends were trimmed by 3 bases and 6 bases, with 11 bases remaining between them. This CDR3 contains 13 residues. The CDR3 DNA reads TGTGCCAGCAGTTATTCGAGAGGGTCTGAAGCTTTCTTT. Amino acid sequence: CASSYSRGSEAFF.

The chain uses TRBV7-9 and TRBJ1-3; tentative D call: TRBD1 (6 bases). V lost 5 bases to trimming and J lost 2 bases, with 13 bases between them. Germline CDR1 reads SEHNR; CDR2 reads FQNEAQ (reference sequence). The CDR3 is 15 amino acids. The CDR3: CASSLQGLTGNTIYF. The CDR3 DNA is TGTGCCAGCAGCCTACAGGGCCTCACTGGAAACACCATATATTTT.

V is TRBV9 and J is TRBJ2-2; possible D gene TRBD2, 5 bases. This CDR3 has 15 amino acids. CDR1 and CDR2 (germline): SGDLS, YYNGEE. V lost 0 bases and J lost 0, with 6 bases in between. This chain's CDR3 is CASSVAGSNTGELFF. The CDR3 region has the DNA TGTGCCAGCAGCGTAGCGGGGTCGAACACCGGGGAGCTGTTTTTT.

CDR3 coding DNA: TGTGCCAGCAGCCAACAGGGGTCGAACACCGGGGAGCTGTTTTTT. It specifies CASSQQGSNTGELFF. This chain joins TRBV7-3 and TRBJ2-2; 7 nucleotides align to TRBD1. This CDR3 comprises 15 residues. Germline V gives CDR1 SGHTA, CDR2 FQGTGA. V lost 5 bases, J lost 0 bases, and 3 bases stayed unmatched.

This clone was found once. This chain joins TRBV6-5 and TRBJ2-1; 11 bases fit TRBD2. This CDR3 has 15 amino acids. Germline lookup yields CDR1 MNHEY and CDR2 SVGAGI. V shed 8 bases, J shed 5 bases, and the junction held 8 bases outside the gene matches. CDR3 sequence reads: CASSRATSGDNEQFF. The DNA of the CDR3 is TGTGCCAGCTCCCGGGCGACTAGCGGGGACAATGAGCAGTTCTTC.

This rearrangement joins TRBV9 to TRBJ2-7; D is perhaps TRBD2 (7 bases). The CDR3 covers 15 residues. V was trimmed by 4 bases and J by 3 bases, leaving 17 bases between them. Germline V gene data show CDR1 as SGDLS and CDR2 as YYNGEE. The CDR3: CASSPGGGPGYEQYF. The CDR3 region has the DNA TGTGCCAGCAGCCCTGGGGGGGGGCCTGGCTACGAGCAGTACTTC.